This TCR beta chain was retrieved from a study of cytomegalovirus exposure and HLA in healthy donors. With regard to this clone: Antigen specificity is unknown.

This PCR relied on a set of 60 Vbeta primers and 13 Jbeta primers. Produced via immunoSEQ multiplex PCR; TCRdb's table is partial and in-frame only. The data contain about 160,000 clones, 84% of them singletons. Study-level results: A later analysis showed HLA-associated TCR beta chains outstripping equally common others in clonal expansion. Reportedly, fewer N-insertions than the roughly 700-donor mean appeared in an Asian-associated ancestry cluster in a later analysis. A few chains tied to CMV proved CMV antigen-specific in vitro. Associated with HLA alleles at 0.05 false discovery rate in a later analysis were 17,000 or so TCR beta sequences.

The CDR3 runs 14 residues. Germline V gene sequence: CDR1 SEHNR, CDR2 FQNEAQ (reference sequence). Losses at the gene ends were 7 bases for V and 2 bases for J; bases not matched to a gene: 7. The chain couples TRBV7-9 to TRBJ2-7; 8 bases map to TRBD1. This TCR came from a man between 18 and 35 years old in good health and CMV-seronegative. The specimen sequenced was PBMCs. The CDR3 region is CASTRTGYPYEQYF. The CDR3 DNA reads TGTGCCAGCACTCGGACAGGGTATCCCTACGAGCAGTACTTC.